This entry lists 22 T cell receptor beta chains sequenced from one sample in a study of metastatic and nonmetastatic thyroid tumors. TCRdb re-called the PCR reads through MiXCR. Of about 15,000 clones listed, around 3.8% are singletons. All patients were treatment-naive before thyroid surgery. The material sequenced was tumor tissue. The receptors come from a female donor with papillary thyroid cancer or a benign thyroid nodule (not recorded which). Some clones in this sample may be carry-over from other donors' samples.

The chain joins TRBV11-2 to TRBJ2-2; 7 positions match TRBD1. Per the germline V gene, CDR1 is SGHAT and CDR2 is FQNNGV. This CDR3 is 14 amino acids long. Losses at the gene ends were 6 bases for V and 2 bases for J; bases not matched to a gene: 3. The CDR3 here is CASRTGPNTGELFF. The CDR3 region has the DNA TGTGCCAGCAGGACAGGGCCAAACACCGGGGAGCTGTTTTTT.

V gene TRBV12-3 or TRBV12-4 combines with J gene TRBJ2-1; tentatively, D is TRBD1 (6 bases). Between the trimmed V and J ends, which lost 6 bases and 3 bases, there was a span of 21 bases. The CDR3 spans 17 residues. The CDR3 here is CASSPKPGQLIYNEQFF. The DNA of the CDR3 is TGTGCCAGCAGCCCAAAACCGGGACAATTAATCTACAATGAGCAGTTCTTC.

This clone was recorded at least ten times. The chain joins TRBV7-9 to TRBJ2-7; D is ambiguous. There are 12 residues in the CDR3. Per germline, CDR1 SEHNR and CDR2 FQNEAQ (reference sequence). V lost 0 bases, J lost 4 bases, and 4 bases lay in between. This CDR3 reads CASSLALYEQYF. The CDR3 DNA is TGTGCCAGCAGCTTAGCCCTTTACGAGCAGTACTTC.

By frequency in the sample, this clone is medium-sized (0.01 to 0.1%). The rearrangement links TRBV19 to TRBJ1-1; TRBD1 might be the D (5 bases). V lost 3 bases and J 5 bases, leaving 13 bases between the germline ends. CDR1 is LNHDA, CDR2 SQIVND, per germline (reference sequence). CDR3 length: 14 amino acids. Here the CDR3 reads CASSIRNGGTEAFF. The CDR3 bases are TGTGCCAGTAGTATTAGGAACGGGGGGACTGAAGCTTTCTTT.

The rearrangement uses TRBV3-1 and TRBJ2-7, with unresolved D. CDR3 length equals 12 residues. The germline gives CDR1 LGHDT, CDR2 YNNKEL (reference sequence). V lost 3 bases, J lost 0 bases, and 3 bases lay in between. This chain's CDR3 is CASSQSSYEQYF. In nucleotides, the CDR3 is TGTGCCAGCAGCCAGAGCTCCTACGAGCAGTACTTC.

This chain connects TRBV6-2 or TRBV6-3 to TRBJ1-2; no firm D call. Germline CDR1 is MNHEY and CDR2 is SVGEGT. V lost 10 bases, J lost 2 bases, and 17 bases lay in between. There are 14 residues in the CDR3. CDR3: CAIQPRPRNYGYTF. CDR3 DNA: TGTGCCATACAACCCCGGCCGAGGAACTATGGCTACACCTTC.

This sequence joins TRBV6-2 or TRBV6-3 and TRBJ2-7; D is ambiguous. Trimming shortened V by 6 bases and J by 3 bases, and 12 bases separated the two germline ends. In germline, CDR1 is MNHEY, CDR2 SVGEGT. The CDR3 loop spans 13 amino acids. CDR3 in DNA: TGTGCCAGCAGCCAGGTTCCGGACTACGAGCAGTACTTC. It translates to CASSQVPDYEQYF.

The chain has TRBV24-1 and TRBJ1-2; TRBD1 matches 8 bases. This CDR3 spans 15 amino acids. V was pared by 4 bases and J by 1 base, with 4 bases of the junction left unmatched. The germline CDR1 and CDR2 sequences are KGHDR and SFDVKD. CDR3 in amino acids: CATSDGQGVNYGYTF. In DNA form, the CDR3 reads TGTGCCACCAGTGACGGACAGGGAGTTAACTATGGCTACACCTTC.

Regarding this clone: A much larger clone sits a single nucleotide away, making a read error possible. The gene calls are TRBV2 and TRBJ2-3; the match to TRBD2 covers 8 bases. From germline, CDR1 is SNHLY and CDR2 FYNNEI. The CDR3 sequence is 16 residues long. Here the CDR3 DNA reads TGTGCCAGCATTGAATTGGGGACTAGGAACACAGATACGCAGTATTTT. This sequence encodes CASIELGTRNTDTQYF.

The chain is built from TRBV6-2 or TRBV6-3 and TRBJ2-3; TRBD2 aligns across 10 bases. This CDR3 has 16 amino acids. V was pared by 4 bases and J by 3 bases, with 7 bases of the junction left unmatched. CDR1 is MNHEY, CDR2 SVGEGT, per germline. The CDR3 loop is CASSSTSGISTDTQYF. The CDR3 DNA follows: TGTGCCAGCAGTTCCACTAGCGGGATTTCGACAGATACGCAGTATTTT.

This clone is judged medium-sized. The chain is built from TRBV7-9 and TRBJ2-7, with 10 nucleotides matching TRBD2. Germline assignment: CDR1 SEHNR and CDR2 FQNEAQ (reference sequence). Trimming removed 6 bases from V and 5 bases from J; junction bases left unmatched: 10. The CDR3 is made up of 15 amino acids. The CDR3 spells CASSRASLAGDEQYF. Here the CDR3 DNA reads TGTGCCAGCAGTCGCGCGTCGCTAGCGGGAGACGAGCAGTACTTC.

The chain recombines TRBV12-3 or TRBV12-4 with TRBJ1-3, with 9 bases aligning to TRBD1. V lost 8 bases and J lost 6; bases outside the gene matches: 11. The CDR3 contains 15 residues. CDR3: CASRLAWTGENTIYF. CDR3 coding DNA: TGTGCCAGCCGCCTAGCCTGGACAGGGGAAAACACCATATATTTT.

The sample holds a few counts of this clone. The chain is built from TRBV5-1 and TRBJ1-5; D uncertain. V shed 0 bases and J shed 1 base, with 8 bases lying between them. Germline V CDR1 and CDR2: SGHRS, YFSETQ. The CDR3 length is 15 residues. CDR3 sequence reads: CASSLDGQSNQPQHF. The CDR3 DNA is TGCGCCAGCAGCTTGGATGGGCAGAGCAATCAGCCCCAGCATTTT.

In its sample, this clone was seen a few times. The CDR3, as DNA: TGCAGTGCTAGGCCTGACAGACTAAGCCGAGAGACCCAGTACTTC. This codes for CSARPDRLSRETQYF. The chain recombines TRBV20-1 with TRBJ2-5; D may match TRBD1 or TRBD2 (5 bases each). CDR1 and CDR2 (germline): DFQATT, SNEGSKA (reference sequence). The CDR3 is 15 amino acids. Trimming stripped 3 bases from V and 4 bases from J, with 18 bases between.

This chain connects TRBV19 to TRBJ1-1; maybe TRBD1 (5 bases). V lost 3 bases to trimming and J lost 3 bases, with 8 bases between them. The CDR3 runs to 13 residues. The V gene's germline CDR1 is LNHDA and CDR2 SQIVND (reference sequence). CDR3 bases: TGTGCCAGTAGTATTTCACAGGACACTGAAGCTTTCTTT. Protein sequence: CASSISQDTEAFF.

V is TRBV6-1 and J is TRBJ2-7, with 9 bases aligning to TRBD1. The CDR3 has 15 amino acids. V lost 11 bases, J lost 3 bases, and 14 bases stayed unmatched. Per the germline V gene, CDR1 is MNHNS and CDR2 is SASEGT. The DNA of the CDR3 is TGTGCCTCCCGAAGTGGGGGACAGGGCAACTACGAGCAGTACTTC. Amino acid sequence: CASRSGGQGNYEQYF.

V and J are TRBV24-1 and TRBJ2-2; 7 nucleotides match TRBD2. This CDR3 is built from 16 residues. Germline V gene lookup returns CDR1 KGHDR and CDR2 SFDVKD. Trimming cost V 6 bases and J 0 bases; bases outside gene matches: 6. CDR3 coding DNA: TGTGCCACCAGTTATTGGGGGGGGACGAACACCGGGGAGCTGTTTTTT. Its translation is CATSYWGGTNTGELFF.

The chain joins TRBV30 to TRBJ1-2; 10 bases agree with TRBD1. Per germline, CDR1 GTSNPN and CDR2 SVGIG (reference sequence). The CDR3 has 14 residues. J lost 8 bases, V lost 6 bases, and 12 bases had no gene match. The CDR3: CACFTPGQGEGYTF. CDR3 coding DNA: TGTGCCTGCTTCACCCCCGGACAGGGGGAAGGCTACACCTTC.

This clone has a count of ten or more. The chain couples TRBV10-2 to TRBJ1-1; tentatively, D is TRBD1 (5 bases). CDR3 size: 13 residues. The germline V gene encodes CDR1 WSHSY and CDR2 SAAADI. Trimming took 6 bases from V and 2 from J, leaving 10 bases between them. In nucleotides, the CDR3 is TGCGCCAGCAGCGCCGACAGCAACACTGAAGCTTTCTTT. Protein product: CASSADSNTEAFF.

This clone was counted only a few times. The chain carries TRBV6-1 and TRBJ1-2, with D unresolved. There are 12 residues in the CDR3. Germline CDR1 reads MNHNS; CDR2 reads SASEGT. The germline V and J ends were trimmed by 3 bases and 4 bases, with 6 bases remaining between them. The CDR3 region is CASSDRGYGYTF. The DNA of the CDR3 is TGTGCCAGCAGTGATCGTGGCTATGGCTACACCTTC.

There are a few counts of this clone. The V call is TRBV6-2 or TRBV6-3, the J call TRBJ1-3, with a tentative D call TRBD1 (6 bases). Germline V gene lookup returns CDR1 MNHEY and CDR2 SVGEGT. Trimming left V 5 bases short and J 4 bases short, with 12 bases between. The CDR3 is 14 residues long. Written as DNA, the CDR3 is TGTGCCAGCAGTGAACAGGGTGACGGAAACACCATATATTTT. This sequence encodes CASSEQGDGNTIYF.

V gene TRBV6-1 combines with J gene TRBJ2-5; D possibly corresponds to TRBD1 (6 bases). The CDR3 loop spans 15 amino acids. Germline lookup yields CDR1 MNHNS and CDR2 SASEGT. The V gene lost 6 bases and the J gene lost 3 bases, with 17 bases spanning the gap. CDR3 sequence: CASSHRVGGKETQYF. The DNA for the CDR3 is TGTGCCAGCAGCCACAGGGTTGGGGGAAAAGAGACCCAGTACTTC.